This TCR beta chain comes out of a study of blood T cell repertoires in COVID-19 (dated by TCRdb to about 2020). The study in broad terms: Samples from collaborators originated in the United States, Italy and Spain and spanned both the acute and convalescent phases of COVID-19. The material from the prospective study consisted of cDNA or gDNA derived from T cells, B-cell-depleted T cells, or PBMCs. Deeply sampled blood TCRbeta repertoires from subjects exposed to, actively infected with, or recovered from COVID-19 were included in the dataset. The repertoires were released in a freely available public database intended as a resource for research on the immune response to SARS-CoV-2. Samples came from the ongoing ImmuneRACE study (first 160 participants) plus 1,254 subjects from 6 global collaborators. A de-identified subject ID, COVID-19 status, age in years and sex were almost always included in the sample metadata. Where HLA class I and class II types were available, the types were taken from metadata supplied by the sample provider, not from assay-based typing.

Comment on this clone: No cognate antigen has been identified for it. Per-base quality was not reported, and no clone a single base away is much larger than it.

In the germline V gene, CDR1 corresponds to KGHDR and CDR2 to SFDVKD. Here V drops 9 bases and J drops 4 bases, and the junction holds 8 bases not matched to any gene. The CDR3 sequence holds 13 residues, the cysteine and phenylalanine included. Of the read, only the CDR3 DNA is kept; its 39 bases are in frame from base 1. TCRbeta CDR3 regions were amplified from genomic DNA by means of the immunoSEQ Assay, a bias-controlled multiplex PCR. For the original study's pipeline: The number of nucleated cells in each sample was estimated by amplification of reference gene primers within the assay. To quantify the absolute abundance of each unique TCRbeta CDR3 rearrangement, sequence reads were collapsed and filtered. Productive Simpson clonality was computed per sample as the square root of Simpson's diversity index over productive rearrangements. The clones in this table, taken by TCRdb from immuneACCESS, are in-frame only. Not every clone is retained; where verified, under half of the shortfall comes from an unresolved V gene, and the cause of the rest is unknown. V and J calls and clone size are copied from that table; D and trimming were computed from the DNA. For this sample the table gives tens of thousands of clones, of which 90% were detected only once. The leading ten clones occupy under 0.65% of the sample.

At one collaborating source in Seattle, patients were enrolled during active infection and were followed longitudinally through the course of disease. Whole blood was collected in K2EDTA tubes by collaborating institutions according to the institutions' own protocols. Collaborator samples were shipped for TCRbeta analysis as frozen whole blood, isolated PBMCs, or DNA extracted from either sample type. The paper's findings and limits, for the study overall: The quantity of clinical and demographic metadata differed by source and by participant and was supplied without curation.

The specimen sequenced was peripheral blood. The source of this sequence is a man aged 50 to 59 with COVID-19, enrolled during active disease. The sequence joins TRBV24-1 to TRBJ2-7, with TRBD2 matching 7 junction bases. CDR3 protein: CATARERAYEQYF. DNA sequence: TGTGCCACCGCGCGGGAGAGGGCATACGAGCAGTACTTC.